These 6 T cell receptor beta chains originate from one sample sequenced in a study of blood T cell repertoires in COVID-19. Profiling relied on immunoSEQ multiplex PCR, and the TCRdb table lists in-frame clones only, not all of them. The sample gives around 340,000 clones, 65% to 90% of which show up once; roughly 4% is in the top ten. Material for sequencing was PBMCs or T cells enriched from blood (not recorded which). The source is a woman between 40 and 50 years old with acute COVID-19.

As for this clone: A junction boundary mismatches the germline segment, possibly from a read error. The genes are TRBV7-7 and TRBJ2-7; TRBD2 matches 7 bases. Germline assignment: CDR1 SSHAT and CDR2 FNYEAQ (reference sequence). There are 15 residues in the CDR3. DNA for the CDR3: TGTGCTAGCAGCCCCGGCAGAGGACTAGGGTACGAGCAGTACTTC. The encoded protein is CASSPGRGLGYEQYF.

The chain carries TRBV20-1 and TRBJ2-7; possible D gene TRBD1, 5 bases. The CDR3 consists of 12 residues. Trimming took 3 bases from V and 5 from J, leaving 11 bases between them. Germline values: CDR1 DFQATT, CDR2 SNEGSKA (reference sequence). CDR3 nucleotides: TGCAGTGCTAGTGACCAGGGCCACGAGCAGTACTTC. Protein sequence: CSASDQGHEQYF.

This clone was found once. This chain links TRBV19 with TRBJ1-2, with 7 bases that match TRBD1. The CDR3 runs to 17 residues. Looked up from germline, CDR1 is LNHDA and CDR2 is SQIVND (reference sequence). Trimming at V came to 3 bases and at J to 4 bases, leaving 14 bases not matched to a gene. DNA of the CDR3: TGTGCCAGTAGTATGCGCGGGTCCACAGGGGTAGGCTATGGCTACACCTTC. This sequence encodes CASSMRGSTGVGYGYTF.

This clone was seen a handful of times. At the DNA level, this CDR3 is encoded by other sequences in the same sample as well. The chain recombines TRBV7-9 with TRBJ1-1, with D perhaps matching TRBD1 (6 bases). This CDR3 is built from 14 residues. V lost 5 bases, J lost 2 bases, and 12 bases lay in between. Germline V CDR1 and CDR2: SEHNR, FQNEAQ (reference sequence). The CDR3 nucleotides are TGTGCCAGCAGCCCGACAGGTCCTAACACTGAAGCTTTCTTT. The encoded protein is CASSPTGPNTEAFF.

This chain uses TRBV7-9 with TRBJ2-1, with a weak D call TRBD2 (5 bases). Looked up from germline, CDR1 is SEHNR and CDR2 is FQNEAQ (reference sequence). The CDR3 sequence is 14 residues long. Between the trimmed V and J ends, which lost 1 base and 2 bases, there was a span of 6 bases. The CDR3 loop reads CASSLGGTYNEQFF. In nucleotides, the CDR3 is TGTGCCAGCAGCTTAGGAGGGACCTACAATGAGCAGTTCTTC.

The chain carries TRBV1 and TRBJ2-1; the table's D call, TRBD1, has no DNA check behind it. TRBV1 is a documented pseudogene. The CDR3 has 15 residues. The CDR3 sequence: CTSRCFETARNEQFF. DNA of the CDR3: TGCACCAGCAGGTGCTTTGAGACAGCGCGGAATGAGCAGTTCTTC.